This TCR beta chain originates from a study of CD8+CD57+ T cells in acquired aplastic anemia. In the study overall: When averaged, DNA from sorted CD4+ and CD8+ cells came to 3.2 ug.

Points on this clonotype: Its antigen is undetermined.

CDR1 and CDR2 from the germline V gene are LNHDA and SQIVND (reference sequence). The CDR3 sequence is 17 residues long. Trimming removed 6 bases from V and 0 bases from J, with 20 bases in between. Findings and caveats of the study: With respect to CD8+ Simpson's diversity, patients and controls did not differ significantly.

Both TCR beta VDJ combination and CDR3 sequence profiling were carried out. Genomic DNA was the template for this profiling. Each CDR3 protein is one row after TCRdb ran MiXCR on the reads. The sample holds 90,000 to 150,000 distinct CDR3 sequences, 55% to 70% seen once. Patients selected for sequencing had displayed CD8+CD57+ cell expansion by flow cytometry. Patients, without exception, had severe acquired aplastic anemia. At blood sampling, none of the patients had yet received therapy. The clonotype was recovered from a human donor with aplastic anemia. Sequencing used sorted CD4+, CD8+, or CD8+CD57+ T cells (not recorded which) from PBMCs. The chain joins TRBV19 to TRBJ1-2, with D perhaps matching TRBD1 (5 bases). The CDR3 DNA sequence: TGTGCCAGTAGACCACGCCAGGGACGACATTCTAACTATGGCTACACCTTC. As protein: CASRPRQGRHSNYGYTF.